The clone carrying this T cell receptor (beta chain) turned up a few times. What it binds is not known. Generated by immunoSEQ multiplex PCR, the TCRdb table keeps only in-frame clones and is missing some. The table shows some 27,000 clones, with around 80% occurring only once. V lost 1 base to trimming and J lost 2 bases; unmatched junction nucleotides: 5. The CDR3 length is 18 residues. Germline lookup yields CDR1 SGHNT and CDR2 YYREEE (reference sequence). The data stem from a study of STAT3 mutations in large granular lymphocyte leukemia. Study-level background: More than half of T-LGLL patients received immunosuppressive therapy. Study-level findings and limits: After therapy, about 35% of the 18 patients switched clonotypes, all new clones STAT3 wild type. Every T-cell large granular lymphocyte leukemia patient had at least one immunodominant TCR beta clonotype.

Sequences were obtained from peripheral blood mononuclear cells. The chain combines TRBV5-4 with TRBJ2-1; 14 nucleotides line up with TRBD2. The sequence was collected from a woman aged 50 to 60 with T-cell large granular lymphocyte leukemia. Some clones in this sample may be carry-over from other donors' samples. The CDR3 sequence is CASSLRTSGRRAYNEQFF. CDR3 DNA: TGTGCCAGCAGCTTGCGGACTAGCGGGAGGAGGGCCTACAATGAGCAGTTCTTC.